The 18 T cell receptor beta chains below all came from one sample that was sequenced in a study of metastatic and nonmetastatic thyroid tumors. Thyroid surgery was performed in patients who had received no treatment beforehand. TCRdb called clones again from the PCR reads with MiXCR. The sample records 85,000 to 100,000 clones, about 13% being singletons. The sequenced material came from blood. These receptors were taken from a female donor with papillary thyroid cancer or a benign thyroid nodule (not recorded which). Some clones in this sample may be carry-over from other donors' samples.

The table lists this clone with a count of one. The CDR3 DNA sequence: TGTGCCAGCAGCGTTGCGGCGGGATGGGGCGAGCAGTACTTC. It is translated as CASSVAAGWGEQYF. V is TRBV7-9 and J is TRBJ2-7, with D perhaps TRBD2 (6 bases). This CDR3 comprises 14 residues. In germline, CDR1 is SEHNR, CDR2 FQNEAQ (reference sequence). V gave up 5 bases and J gave up 6 bases, with 17 bases separating them.

This clone appeared many times. J is TRBJ2-1 and V is TRBV30; D gene ambiguous. The germline gives CDR1 GTSNPN, CDR2 SVGIG (reference sequence). CDR3 size: 13 residues. Trimming took 0 bases from V and 4 from J, leaving 7 bases between them. DNA for the CDR3: TGTGCCTGGAGTGTAAACCCTTACAATGAGCAGTTCTTC. This codes for CAWSVNPYNEQFF.

Many counts were recorded for this clone. CDR3 coding DNA: TGTGCCACCAGCAGGGGGGGGGCAGCGGCAGATACGCAGTATTTT. This sequence encodes CATSRGGAAADTQYF. The rearrangement joins TRBV15 to TRBJ2-3; D possibly corresponds to TRBD2 (7 bases). Between the trimmed V and J ends, which lost 3 bases and 4 bases, there was a span of 14 bases. Per the germline V gene, CDR1 is LNHNV and CDR2 is YYDKDF (reference sequence). CDR3 size: 15 residues.

As regards this clone: A read error may explain this, as a much larger clone is one base away. This chain links TRBV7-9 with TRBJ1-1, with D possibly matching TRBD1 (5 bases). The CDR3 runs 14 residues. The germline V and J ends were trimmed by 5 bases and 3 bases, with 13 bases remaining between them. Germline loops: CDR1 SEHNR, CDR2 FQNEAQ (reference sequence). The CDR3 DNA follows: TGTGCCAGCAGCCACCAGGGTATGTACACTGAAGCTTTCTTT. Encoded protein: CASSHQGMYTEAFF.

This clone was seen many times. The rearrangement uses TRBV6-2 or TRBV6-3 and TRBJ2-5, with a weak D call TRBD2 (5 bases). The germline CDR1 and CDR2 sequences are MNHEY and SVGEGT. The germline V and J ends were trimmed by 6 bases and 2 bases, with 10 bases remaining between them. The CDR3 totals 13 residues. The CDR3 loop reads CASRKTGQETQYF. The CDR3 DNA reads TGTGCCAGCAGGAAGACGGGACAAGAGACCCAGTACTTC.

Ten or more counts support this clone. V is TRBV7-2 and J is TRBJ2-2; 14 positions match TRBD2. Trimming removed 3 bases from V and 6 bases from J; junction bases left unmatched: 3. The CDR3 loop spans 16 amino acids. Germline-derived CDR1 and CDR2 are SGHTA and FQGNSA. CDR3 amino acids: CASSFQTSGRAGELFF. The DNA of the CDR3 is TGTGCCAGCAGCTTTCAGACTAGCGGGAGGGCCGGGGAGCTGTTTTTT.

The chain has TRBV7-2 and TRBJ2-7, with a tentative D call TRBD2 (6 bases). The CDR3 totals 14 residues. The V gene's germline CDR1 is SGHTA and CDR2 FQGNSA. Trimming removed 5 bases at V and 1 base at J, with 12 bases between. The CDR3 protein is CASSIGGISYEQYF. CDR3 in DNA: TGTGCCAGCAGCATAGGCGGGATTTCCTACGAGCAGTACTTC. Based on the CDR3 plus reference TRBV7-2 and TRBJ2-7, the full variable domain is GAGVSQSPSNKVTEKGKDVELRCDPISGHTALYWYRQSLGQGLEFLIYFQGNSAPDKSGLPSDRFSAERTGGSVSTLTIQRTQQEDSAVYLCASSIGGISYEQYFGPGTRLTVT.

The chain uses TRBV6-1 and TRBJ1-1; no clear D gene. Germline CDR1 MNHNS, CDR2 SASEGT. The CDR3 is 13 amino acids. V was shortened by 6 bases and J by 0 bases, with 8 bases between the two germline ends. The DNA for the CDR3 is TGTGCCAGCAGCTCCGTTATGAACACTGAAGCTTTCTTT. Its protein is CASSSVMNTEAFF.

This clone was seen many times. The genes are TRBV4-3 and TRBJ2-1; D remains ambiguous. The CDR3 is 17 amino acids. Germline V gene data show CDR1 as LGHNA and CDR2 as YSLEER. V lost 3 bases and J 5 bases, leaving 20 bases between the germline ends. CDR3 in amino acids: CASSHEPSQLVNNEQFF. CDR3 DNA: TGCGCCAGCAGCCATGAACCATCTCAGCTCGTCAACAATGAGCAGTTCTTC.

This clone appeared a few times. V gene TRBV12-3 or TRBV12-4 combines with J gene TRBJ1-4, with 7 bases matching TRBD1. This CDR3 comprises 17 residues. Trimming removed 5 bases from V and 2 bases from J; junction bases left unmatched: 11. CDR3: CASSPRDRFSTNEKLFF. CDR3 nucleotides: TGTGCCAGCAGTCCCCGGGACAGATTTTCCACTAATGAAAAACTGTTTTTT.

This clone was detected ten times or more. The V and J genes are TRBV18 and TRBJ2-7; 7 positions agree with TRBD1. With 5 bases clipped from V and 1 base from J, the junction kept 14 bases outside the gene matches. Looked up from germline, CDR1 is KGHSH and CDR2 is LQKENI. The CDR3 spans 17 residues. The CDR3 is CASSSMVGTANSYEQYF. DNA of the CDR3: TGTGCCAGCTCATCGATGGTAGGGACAGCGAATTCCTACGAGCAGTACTTC.

The sample holds a few counts of this clone. V usage is TRBV6-1 and J usage is TRBJ1-2; 8 bases are a match to TRBD1. The V gene's germline CDR1 is MNHNS and CDR2 SASEGT. The CDR3 is made up of 15 amino acids. The J segment lost 6 bases and the V segment lost 7 bases, leaving 13 bases of the junction unmatched. CDR3 loop: CASTKSRGPFDGYTF. As DNA, the CDR3 is TGTGCCAGCACCAAATCCAGGGGGCCTTTCGATGGCTACACCTTC.

The sample holds a few counts of this clone. This may arise from a read error, as a much more abundant clone is one base away. The chain links TRBV7-2 to TRBJ2-5, with 9 nucleotides matching TRBD2. This CDR3 is 13 amino acids long. Germline CDR1 reads SGHTA; CDR2 reads FQGNSA. The CDR3 sequence: CASRSGRKDTQYF. CDR3 DNA sequence: TGTGCCAGCAGAAGCGGGAGGAAAGATACCCAGTACTTC. Supplemented by reference TRBV7-2 and TRBJ2-5, the full variable domain reads GAGVSQSPSNKVTEKGKDVELRCDPISGHTALYWYRQSLGQGLEFLIYFQGNSAPDKSGLPSDRFSAERTGGSVSTLTIQRTQQEDSAVYLCASRSGRKDTQYFGPGTRLLVL.

The V call is TRBV20-1, the J call TRBJ1-1; D call uncertain. CDR1 is DFQATT and CDR2 is SNEGSKA in the germline V gene (reference sequence). Trimming took 6 bases from V and 1 from J, leaving 12 bases between them. CDR3 length equals 13 residues. This CDR3 is CSAMELQNTEAFF. DNA for the CDR3: TGCAGTGCCATGGAGTTACAGAACACTGAAGCTTTCTTT.

This clone showed up many times. The V gene is TRBV9, the J gene TRBJ2-7; no definite D call. This CDR3 has 13 amino acids. Germline V gene lookup returns CDR1 SGDLS and CDR2 YYNGEE. Trimming stripped 4 bases from V and 0 bases from J, with 8 bases between. The CDR3 here is CASSSDTSYEQYF. As DNA, the CDR3 is TGTGCCAGCAGCTCCGACACCTCCTACGAGCAGTACTTC.

Many counts were recorded for this clone. This rearrangement joins TRBV3-1 to TRBJ1-1; possible D gene TRBD1, 6 bases. The V gene's germline CDR1 is LGHDT and CDR2 YNNKEL (reference sequence). The length of the CDR3 is 14 residues. Trimming pared 4 bases from V and 5 bases from J, leaving 14 bases between. CDR3: CASSLKTGSTEAFF. CDR3 coding DNA: TGTGCCAGCAGCCTAAAAACAGGGAGTACTGAAGCTTTCTTT.

A note on this clone: One end of the junction fails to match germline, which may point to a read error. The chain employs TRBV27 and TRBJ1-5; D possibly corresponds to TRBD1 (5 bases). This CDR3 contains 16 residues. Per the germline V gene, CDR1 is MNHEY and CDR2 is SMNVEV (reference sequence). Here the CDR3 DNA reads TGTGCCAGTAGTTTGTCCGGGACGGAGAAGAATCATCCCCAGCATTTT. It codes for CASSLSGTEKNHPQHF.

The sample holds many counts of this clone. Given a much more abundant clone one base away, this may be a read error. This chain links TRBV28 with TRBJ1-6, with TRBD1 as a possible D gene (6 bases). Germline CDR1 is MDHEN and CDR2 is SYDVKM. This CDR3 region has 14 residues. The CDR3 loop reads CASGLGGGRSPLHF. The DNA for the CDR3 is TGTGCCAGCGGTTTGGGGGGCGGTAGGTCACCCCTCCACTTT.